One TCR beta chain is described in this entry. The sample holds other DNA sequences that translate to the same CDR3. The repertoire was sequenced with immunoSEQ multiplex PCR; TCRdb's copy has only in-frame clones and lacks some. The table records some 170,000 clones, just over 95% of them present only once. This entry comes from a study of control samples from healthy donors and cancer patients. Germline-derived CDR1 and CDR2 are PRHDT and FYEKMQ (reference sequence). The CDR3 is made up of 15 amino acids. Unmatched junction bases numbered 1, after V lost 3 bases and J lost 3 bases. This receptor was identified in a woman aged 25 to 39 in good health. The sequencing input was blood. The V call is TRBV13, the J call TRBJ2-2; TRBD1 aligns across 10 bases. CDR3 DNA sequence: TGTGCCAGCAGCTTCGGACAGGGGGACACCGGGGAGCTGTTTTTT. Protein: CASSFGQGDTGELFF.